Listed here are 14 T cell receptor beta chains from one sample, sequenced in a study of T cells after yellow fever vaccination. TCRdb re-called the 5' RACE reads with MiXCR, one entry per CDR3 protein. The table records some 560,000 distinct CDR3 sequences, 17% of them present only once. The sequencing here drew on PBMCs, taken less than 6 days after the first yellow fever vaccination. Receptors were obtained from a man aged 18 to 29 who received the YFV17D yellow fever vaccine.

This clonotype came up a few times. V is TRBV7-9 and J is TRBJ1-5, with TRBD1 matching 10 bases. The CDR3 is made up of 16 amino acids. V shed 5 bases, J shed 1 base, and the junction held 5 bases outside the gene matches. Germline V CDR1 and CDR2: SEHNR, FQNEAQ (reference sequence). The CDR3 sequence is CASSEDRGLSNQPQHF. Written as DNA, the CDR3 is TGTGCCAGCAGCGAAGACAGGGGGCTGAGCAATCAGCCCCAGCATTTT. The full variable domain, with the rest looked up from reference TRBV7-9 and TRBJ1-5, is DTGVSQNPRHKITKRGQNVTFRCDPISEHNRLYWYRQTLGQGPEFLTYFQNEAQLEKSRLLSDRFSAERPKGSFSTLEIQRTEQGDSAMYLCASSEDRGLSNQPQHFGDGTRLSIL.

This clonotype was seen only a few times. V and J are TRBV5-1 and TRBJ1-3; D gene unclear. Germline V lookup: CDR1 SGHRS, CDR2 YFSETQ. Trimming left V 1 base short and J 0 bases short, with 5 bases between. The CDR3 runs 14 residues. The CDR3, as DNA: TGCGCCAGCAGCTTGAATCCCTCTGGAAACACCATATATTTT. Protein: CASSLNPSGNTIYF.

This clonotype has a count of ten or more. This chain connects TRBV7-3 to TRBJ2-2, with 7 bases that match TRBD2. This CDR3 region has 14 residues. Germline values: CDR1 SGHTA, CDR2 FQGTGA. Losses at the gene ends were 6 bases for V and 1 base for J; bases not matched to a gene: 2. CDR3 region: CASRPGGNTGELFF. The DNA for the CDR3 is TGTGCCAGCAGACCGGGGGGGAACACCGGGGAGCTGTTTTTT.

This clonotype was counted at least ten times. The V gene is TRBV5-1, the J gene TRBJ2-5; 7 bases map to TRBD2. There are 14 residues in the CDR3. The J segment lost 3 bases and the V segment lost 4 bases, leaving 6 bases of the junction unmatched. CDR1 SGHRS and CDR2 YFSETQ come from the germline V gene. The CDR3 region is CASSPGGTEETQYF. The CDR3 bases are TGCGCCAGCAGCCCGGGGGGAACGGAAGAGACCCAGTACTTC. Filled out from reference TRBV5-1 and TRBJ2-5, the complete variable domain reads KAGVTQTPRYLIKTRGQQVTLSCSPISGHRSVSWYQQTPGQGLQFLFEYFSETQRNKGNFPGRFSGRQFSNSRSEMNVSTLELGDSALYLCASSPGGTEETQYFGPGTRLLVL.

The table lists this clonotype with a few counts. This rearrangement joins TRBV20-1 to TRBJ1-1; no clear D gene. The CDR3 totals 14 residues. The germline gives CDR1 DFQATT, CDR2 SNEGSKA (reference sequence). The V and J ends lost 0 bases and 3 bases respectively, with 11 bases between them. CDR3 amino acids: CSARDTGRYTEAFF. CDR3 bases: TGCAGTGCTAGAGATACTGGCAGATACACTGAAGCTTTCTTT.

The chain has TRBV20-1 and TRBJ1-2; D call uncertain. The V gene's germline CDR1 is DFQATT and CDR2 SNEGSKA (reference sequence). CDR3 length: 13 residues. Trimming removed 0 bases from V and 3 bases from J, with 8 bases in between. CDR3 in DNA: TGCAGTGCTAGAGATGTATCCGACTATGGCTACACCTTC. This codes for CSARDVSDYGYTF.

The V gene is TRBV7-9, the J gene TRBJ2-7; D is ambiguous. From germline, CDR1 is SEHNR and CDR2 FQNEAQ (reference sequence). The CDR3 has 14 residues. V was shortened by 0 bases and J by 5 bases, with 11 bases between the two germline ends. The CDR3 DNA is TGTGCCAGCAGCTTAGCGAGTTCGTCTCACGAGCAGTACGTC. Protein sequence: CASSLASSSHEQYV.

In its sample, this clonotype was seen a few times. The CDR3, as DNA: TGTGCCAGCACACGGACTAGCGGGGTAACCGATGAGCAGTTCTTC. Amino acid sequence: CASTRTSGVTDEQFF. The gene calls are TRBV7-6 and TRBJ2-1; 12 bases are shared with TRBD2. This CDR3 has 15 amino acids. V was pared by 7 bases and J by 8 bases, with 9 bases of the junction left unmatched. The germline CDR1 and CDR2 sequences are SGHVS and FNYEAQ.

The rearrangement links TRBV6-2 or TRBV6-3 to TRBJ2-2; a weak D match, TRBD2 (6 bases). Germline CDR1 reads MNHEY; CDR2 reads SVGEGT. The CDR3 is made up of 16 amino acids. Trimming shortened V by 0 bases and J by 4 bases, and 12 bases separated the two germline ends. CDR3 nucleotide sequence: TGTGCCAGCAGTTACTCGGCGCGGGATCGCACCGGGGAGCTGTTTTTT. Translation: CASSYSARDRTGELFF.

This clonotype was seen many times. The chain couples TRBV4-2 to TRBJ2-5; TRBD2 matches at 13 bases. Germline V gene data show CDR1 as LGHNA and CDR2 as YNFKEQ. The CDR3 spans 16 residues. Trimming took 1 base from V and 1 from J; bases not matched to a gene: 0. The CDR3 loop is CASSQGLAGGQETQYF. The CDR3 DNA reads TGTGCCAGCAGCCAAGGACTAGCGGGGGGCCAAGAGACCCAGTACTTC.

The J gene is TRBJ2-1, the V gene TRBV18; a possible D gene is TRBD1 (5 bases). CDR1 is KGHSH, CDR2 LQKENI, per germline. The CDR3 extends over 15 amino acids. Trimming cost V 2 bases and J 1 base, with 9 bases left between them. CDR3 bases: TGTGCCAGCTCACCAGTAGGGGTGTCCTACAATGAGCAGTTCTTC. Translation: CASSPVGVSYNEQFF.

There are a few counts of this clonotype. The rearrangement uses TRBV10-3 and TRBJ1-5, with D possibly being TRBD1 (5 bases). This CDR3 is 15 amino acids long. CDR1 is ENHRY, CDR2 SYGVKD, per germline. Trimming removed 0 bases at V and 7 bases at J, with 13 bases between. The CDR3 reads CAISESGGTGQPQHF. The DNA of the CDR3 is TGTGCCATCAGTGAGTCAGGAGGGACGGGACAGCCCCAGCATTTT.

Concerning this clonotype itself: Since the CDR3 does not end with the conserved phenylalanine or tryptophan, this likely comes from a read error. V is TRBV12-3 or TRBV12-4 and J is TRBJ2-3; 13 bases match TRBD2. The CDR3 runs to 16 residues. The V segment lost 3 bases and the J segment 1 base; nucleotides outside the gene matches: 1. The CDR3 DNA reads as TGTGCCAGCAGTTTCGGGACTAGCGGGGGCACAGATACGCAGTATTCT. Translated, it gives CASSFGTSGGTDTQYS.

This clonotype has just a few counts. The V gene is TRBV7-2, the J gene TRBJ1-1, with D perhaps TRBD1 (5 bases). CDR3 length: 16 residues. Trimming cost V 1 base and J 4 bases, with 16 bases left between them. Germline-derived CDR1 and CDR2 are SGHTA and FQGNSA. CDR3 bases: TGTGCCAGCAGCTTAGTCCACGACCACGGGGGCACTGAAGCTTTCTTT. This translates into CASSLVHDHGGTEAFF.